These T cell receptor beta chains were read from a single sample in a study of OX40 agonist ivuxolimab in advanced cancers. Profiled with immunoSEQ multiplex PCR; TCRdb holds only in-frame clones, not every one. The sample lists tens of thousands of clones, around 83% occurring once. This sample comprised CD4+ or CD8+ T cells sorted from blood, obtained in a trial of the OX40 agonist ivuxolimab. The receptors come from an adult with an advanced solid tumor such as melanoma, head and neck, liver or kidney cancer. The CDR3 runs from the conserved cysteine through the conserved F or W. D genes are given only for firm matches. A clone size is listed for some rows: how often the clone was seen (once, few, many), or a class if it is expanded.

D	V	size	J	CDR3	DNA
NA	TRBV5-1	NA	TRBJ1-1	CASSRQQNTEAFF	TGCGCCAGCAGCCGACAGCAGAACACTGAAGCTTTCTTT
NA	TRBV27	NA	TRBJ1-6	CASSLSGRGYSYNSPLHF	TGTGCCAGCAGTTTATCTGGCAGGGGATACTCCTATAATTCACCCCTCCACTTT
NA	TRBV18	NA	TRBJ2-3	CASSPPDSPTDTQYF	TGTGCCAGCTCACCACCGGACTCCCCCACAGATACGCAGTATTTT
TRBD1	TRBV19	NA	TRBJ1-1	CASGDRGGTEAFF	TGTGCCAGTGGGGACAGGGGTGGCACTGAAGCTTTCTTT
NA	TRBV27	NA	TRBJ2-3	CASSLFPGQLTDTQYF	TGTGCCAGCAGTTTATTCCCCGGGCAGCTCACAGATACGCAGTATTTT
TRBD2	TRBV5-4	NA	TRBJ2-7	CASSFMTSGPYEQYF	TGTGCCAGCAGCTTCATGACTAGCGGGCCCTACGAGCAGTACTTC
NA	TRBV5-4	NA	TRBJ2-7	CASSVTRISYEQYF	TGTGCCAGCAGCGTTACCAGGATTTCCTACGAGCAGTACTTC
NA	TRBV4-3	NA	TRBJ2-5	CASSQDATGWETQYF	TGCGCCAGCAGCCAAGACGCCACAGGGTGGGAGACCCAGTACTTC
NA	TRBV2	NA	TRBJ1-2	CASNLGQTELRGYTF	TGTGCCAGCAACCTTGGGCAGACCGAGCTGAGGGGCTACACCTTC
NA	TRBV5-6	NA	TRBJ1-4	CASSLSGVKGEKLFF	TGTGCCAGCAGCTTGTCAGGGGTTAAGGGCGAAAAACTGTTTTTT
TRBD2	TRBV5-1	NA	TRBJ2-1	CASSLPISGGARDEQFF	TGCGCCAGCAGCCTACCCATTAGCGGGGGGGCCAGGGATGAGCAGTTCTTC
NA	TRBV5-1	NA	TRBJ2-7	CASSLRPYEQYF	TGCGCCAGCAGCTTGAGGCCCTACGAGCAGTACTTC
TRBD2	TRBV7-2	once	TRBJ2-3	CASSFQLAGGRDTQYF	TGTGCCAGCAGCTTCCAACTAGCGGGGGGCCGGGATACGCAGTATTTT
TRBD1	TRBV2	few	TRBJ2-3	CASRVGQTKHTDTQYF	TGTGCCAGCAGAGTGGGACAGACCAAGCATACAGATACGCAGTATTTT